What follows are 10 T cell receptor beta chains derived from one specimen sequenced in a study of spatial heterogeneity in lung cancer. The sample's time point: sample taken at primary tumor resection. These receptors have no identified antigens. Points from the study as a whole: Mutation tallies in tumors tracked expanded intratumoral alpha and beta TCR counts.

TCRdb redid the calling of the 5' RACE reads with MiXCR, one entry per CDR3 protein. The table records roughly 3,000 distinct CDR3 sequences, over 15% of them present only once. Specimen: lung tumor tissue, collected at surgery. The origin of the receptors is a male donor with early-stage non-small cell lung cancer.

In its sample, this clonotype was seen a few times. The size of this beta chain means little, since it is a stray read in a library made for alpha chains. This chain connects TRBV7-6 to TRBJ2-2; D gene unclear. The CDR3 totals 15 residues. CDR1 is SGHVS, CDR2 FNYEAQ, per germline. The V and J ends lost 4 bases and 5 bases respectively, with 14 bases between them. The CDR3 spells CASSSVQDGTGELFF. CDR3 in DNA: TGTGCCAGCAGCTCTGTTCAGGACGGGACCGGGGAGCTGTTTTTT.

By share, this clonotype ranks as medium-sized. This beta chain is an off-target read within a library intended for alpha chains, so its frequency means little. The rearrangement joins TRBV9 to TRBJ2-7; a possible D gene is TRBD2 (5 bases). The CDR3 sequence is 15 residues long. The V end lost 0 bases, the J end lost 4 bases, and 14 bases lay between the germline ends. Germline-derived CDR1 and CDR2 are SGDLS and YYNGEE. The CDR3 sequence is CASSVGEGSGYEQYF. As DNA, the CDR3 is TGTGCCAGCAGCGTAGGTGAAGGGAGCGGATACGAGCAGTACTTC.

Many counts were recorded for this clonotype. This beta chain is a stray sequence in a library constructed for alpha chains; its clone size is not meaningful. This chain connects TRBV9 to TRBJ1-1; D is unresolved. V gave up 0 bases and J gave up 1 base, with 4 bases separating them. This CDR3 has 13 residues. CDR1 and CDR2 from the germline V gene are SGDLS and YYNGEE. The CDR3 DNA follows: TGTGCCAGCAGCGTAGGATCGAACACTGAAGCTTTCTTT. Translated: CASSVGSNTEAFF.

This clonotype ranks as medium-sized. This beta chain is off target for a library built for alpha chains, so its abundance means little. The CDR3 region is CASSPGISGANVLTF. CDR3 coding DNA: TGTGCCAGCTCACCTGGCATCTCTGGGGCCAACGTCCTGACTTTC. This sequence joins TRBV18 and TRBJ2-6; D is unclear. Germline V lookup: CDR1 KGHSH, CDR2 LQKENI. The CDR3 sequence is 15 residues long. V shed 3 bases and J shed 0 bases, with 6 bases lying between them.

In its sample, this clonotype was seen many times. In a library made to pick up alpha chains, this beta chain is a stray read with a size that means little. The CDR3 protein is CASSPLAGGYNEQFF. For the CDR3, the DNA is TGTGCCAGTAGTCCGCTAGCGGGGGGCTACAATGAGCAGTTCTTC. The chain has TRBV19 and TRBJ2-1, with 11 bases matching TRBD2. This CDR3 region has 15 residues. The J segment lost 3 bases and the V segment lost 5 bases, leaving 3 bases of the junction unmatched. Germline lookup yields CDR1 LNHDA and CDR2 SQIVND (reference sequence).

Relative to its sample, this clonotype is hyperexpanded (1% or more). Because the library targeted alpha chains, this beta chain is an off-target read whose size means little. CDR3 in amino acids: CASSLSAGSGNTIYF. CDR3 bases: TGTGCCAGCAGCTTAAGTGCAGGCTCTGGAAACACCATATATTTT. The chain joins TRBV7-2 to TRBJ1-3, with D uncertain. The CDR3 covers 15 residues. The germline gives CDR1 SGHTA, CDR2 FQGNSA. V lost 2 bases and J 0 bases, leaving 8 bases between the germline ends.

This clonotype was seen only a few times. As an off-target read in a library built for alpha chains, this beta chain has a frequency of little significance. The chain carries TRBV9 and TRBJ2-3; D perhaps matches TRBD1 (6 bases). The CDR3 contains 22 residues. The V end lost 0 bases, the J end lost 6 bases, and 35 bases lay between the germline ends. Per germline, CDR1 SGDLS and CDR2 YYNGEE. This CDR3 is CASSVASFYVDVGAPPGDTQYF. The DNA of the CDR3 is TGTGCCAGCAGCGTAGCTTCATTCTATGTTGATGTGGGGGCCCCTCCGGGCGATACGCAGTATTTT.

As for this clonotype: This beta chain is off target for a library built for alpha chains, so its abundance means little. This chain connects TRBV10-3 to TRBJ2-3; unclear D gene. The germline gives CDR1 ENHRY, CDR2 SYGVKD. The CDR3 has 15 amino acids. V lost 8 bases and J 0 bases, leaving 15 bases between the germline ends. The CDR3 DNA sequence: TGTGCCATCGGAGCAGTCACCCTTAGCACAGATACGCAGTATTTT. Protein sequence: CAIGAVTLSTDTQYF.

In this sample, this clonotype is large (0.1 to 1%). This beta chain is off target for a library built for alpha chains, so its abundance means little. J is TRBJ2-2 and V is TRBV7-2; D is possibly TRBD2 (5 bases). The length of the CDR3 is 15 residues. Germline CDR1 reads SGHTA; CDR2 reads FQGNSA. V was pared by 5 bases and J by 3 bases, with 13 bases between. For the CDR3, the DNA is TGTGCCAGCAGCCCCATCTCCGGGGACACCGGGGAGCTGTTTTTT. It encodes CASSPISGDTGELFF.

A remark on this clonotype: This beta chain lies outside the target of a library built for alpha chains; its clone size means little. CDR3 amino acids: CSARRDRGRYEQYF. CDR3 coding DNA: TGCAGTGCTCGCCGGGACAGGGGCCGATACGAGCAGTACTTC. V and J are TRBV20-1 and TRBJ2-7; 10 bases are a match to TRBD1. This CDR3 is built from 14 residues. CDR1 and CDR2 (germline): DFQATT, SNEGSKA (reference sequence). V was pared by 5 bases and J by 4 bases, with 8 bases of the junction left unmatched.